This T cell receptor beta chain is drawn from a study of blood T cell repertoires in COVID-19. For the study at large: PBMCs, B-cell-depleted T cells, or T cells provided the cDNA or gDNA that made up the material.

Looked up from germline, CDR1 is SGHNT and CDR2 is YENEEA. After removal of 5 bases from V and 1 base from J, the junction contained 5 bases not matched to a gene. The CDR3 runs 15 residues. Sequencing used immunoSEQ multiplex PCR; TCRdb keeps in-frame clones, though not all of them. The table has over 25,000 clones, approximately 87% seen once. The sequence was obtained from a man aged 70-80 years with active COVID-19. The J gene is TRBJ2-7, the V gene TRBV11-3, with TRBD1 identical over 10 bases. Sequencing input: peripheral blood. The CDR3 nucleotides read TGTGCCAGCAGCCGTAGACAGGGGGCGTCCTACGAGCAGTACTTC. This gives the protein CASSRRQGASYEQYF.